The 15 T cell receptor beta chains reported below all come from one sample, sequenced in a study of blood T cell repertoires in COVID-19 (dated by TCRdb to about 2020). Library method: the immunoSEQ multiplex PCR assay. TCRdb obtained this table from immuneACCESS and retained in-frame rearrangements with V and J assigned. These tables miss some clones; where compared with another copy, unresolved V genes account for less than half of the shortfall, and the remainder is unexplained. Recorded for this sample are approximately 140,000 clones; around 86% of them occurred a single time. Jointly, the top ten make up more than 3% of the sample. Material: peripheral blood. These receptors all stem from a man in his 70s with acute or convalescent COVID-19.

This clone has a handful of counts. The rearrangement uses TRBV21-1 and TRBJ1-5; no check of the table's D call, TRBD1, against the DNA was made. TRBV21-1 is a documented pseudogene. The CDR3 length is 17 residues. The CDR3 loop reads CASSNSEGTGKNQPQHF. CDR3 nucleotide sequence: TGTGCCAGCAGCAACTCTGAGGGGACAGGAAAGAATCAGCCCCAGCATTTT.

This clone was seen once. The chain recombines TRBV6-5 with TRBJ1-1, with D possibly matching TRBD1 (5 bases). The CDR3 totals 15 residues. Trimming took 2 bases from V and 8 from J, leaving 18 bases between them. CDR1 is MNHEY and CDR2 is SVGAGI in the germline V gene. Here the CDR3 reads CASSYGAAAMREAFF. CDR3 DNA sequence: TGTGCCAGCAGTTACGGGGCAGCCGCCATGCGGGAAGCTTTCTTT.

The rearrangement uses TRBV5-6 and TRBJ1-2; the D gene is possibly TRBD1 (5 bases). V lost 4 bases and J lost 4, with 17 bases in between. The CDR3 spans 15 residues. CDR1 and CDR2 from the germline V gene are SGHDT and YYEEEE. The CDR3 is CASSTAPGGGYGYTF. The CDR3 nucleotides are TGTGCCAGCAGCACCGCCCCCGGGGGGGGCTATGGCTACACCTTC.

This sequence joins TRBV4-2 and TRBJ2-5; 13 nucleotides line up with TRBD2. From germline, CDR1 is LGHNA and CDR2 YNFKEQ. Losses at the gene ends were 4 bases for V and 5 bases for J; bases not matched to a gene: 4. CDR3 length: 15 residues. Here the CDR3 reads CASSRTSGSGETQYF. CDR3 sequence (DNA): TGTGCCAGCAGCCGGACTAGCGGGAGCGGGGAGACCCAGTACTTC.

The CDR3 reads CASSLRDTAYNEQFF. CDR3 nucleotides: TGTGCCAGCAGCCTCCGGGACACCGCATACAATGAGCAGTTCTTC. The V and J genes are TRBV9 and TRBJ2-1, with D perhaps matching TRBD1 (6 bases). CDR1 is SGDLS and CDR2 is YYNGEE in the germline V gene. CDR3 length: 15 residues. Trimming stripped 4 bases from V and 4 bases from J, with 15 bases between.

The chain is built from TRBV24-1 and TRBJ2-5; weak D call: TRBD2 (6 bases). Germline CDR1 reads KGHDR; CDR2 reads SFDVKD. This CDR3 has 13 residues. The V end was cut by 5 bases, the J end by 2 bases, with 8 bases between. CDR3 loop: CATSGSGQETQYF. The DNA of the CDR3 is TGTGCCACCAGTGGGAGCGGGCAAGAGACCCAGTACTTC.

CDR3 DNA: TGTGCCAGCAGCCCTAGGACTAGCGGCTCCTACAATGAGCAGTTCTTC. Translating it yields CASSPRTSGSYNEQFF. The rearrangement joins TRBV7-9 to TRBJ2-1, with TRBD2 matching over 10 bases. This CDR3 region has 16 residues. The V segment lost 5 bases and the J segment 0 bases; nucleotides outside the gene matches: 4. Germline assignment: CDR1 SEHNR and CDR2 FQNEAQ (reference sequence).

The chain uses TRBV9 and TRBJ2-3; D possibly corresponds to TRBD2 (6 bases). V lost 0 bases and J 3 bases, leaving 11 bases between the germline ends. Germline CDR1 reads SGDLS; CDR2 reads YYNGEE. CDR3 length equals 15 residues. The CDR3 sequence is CASSVGTGATDTQYF. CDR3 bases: TGTGCCAGCAGCGTAGGAACGGGAGCAACAGATACGCAGTATTTT.

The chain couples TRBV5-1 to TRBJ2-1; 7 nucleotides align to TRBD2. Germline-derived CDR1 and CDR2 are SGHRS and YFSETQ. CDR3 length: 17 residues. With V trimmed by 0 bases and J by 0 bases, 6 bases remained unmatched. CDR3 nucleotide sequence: TGCGCCAGCAGCTTGGGGCTAGCGGTGAGCTCCTACAATGAGCAGTTCTTC. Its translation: CASSLGLAVSSYNEQFF.

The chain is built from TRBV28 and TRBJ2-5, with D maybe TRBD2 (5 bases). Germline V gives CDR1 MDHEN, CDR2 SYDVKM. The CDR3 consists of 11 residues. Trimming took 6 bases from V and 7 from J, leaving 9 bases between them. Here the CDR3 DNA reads TGTGCCAGCAGGAGCCGGGGGACCCAGTACTTC. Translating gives CASRSRGTQYF.

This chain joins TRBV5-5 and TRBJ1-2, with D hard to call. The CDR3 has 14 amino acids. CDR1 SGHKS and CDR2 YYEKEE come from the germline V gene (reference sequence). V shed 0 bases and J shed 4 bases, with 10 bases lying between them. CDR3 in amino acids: CASSLAMGSYGYTF. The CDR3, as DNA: TGTGCCAGCAGCTTGGCAATGGGGAGCTATGGCTACACCTTC.

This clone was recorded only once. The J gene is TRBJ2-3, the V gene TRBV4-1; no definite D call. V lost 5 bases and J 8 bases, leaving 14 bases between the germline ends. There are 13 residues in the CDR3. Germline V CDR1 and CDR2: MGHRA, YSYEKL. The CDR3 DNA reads TGCGCCAGCAGCACAGATACCTCCATTACGCAGTATTTT. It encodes CASSTDTSITQYF.

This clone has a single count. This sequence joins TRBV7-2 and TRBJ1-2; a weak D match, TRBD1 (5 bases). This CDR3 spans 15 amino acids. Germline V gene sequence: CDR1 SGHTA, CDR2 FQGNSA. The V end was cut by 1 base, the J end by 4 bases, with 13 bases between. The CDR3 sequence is CASSLGSRQPYGYTF. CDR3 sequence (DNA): TGTGCCAGCAGCTTAGGGTCCAGACAGCCCTATGGCTACACCTTC. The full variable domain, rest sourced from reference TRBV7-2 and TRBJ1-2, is GAGVSQSPSNKVTEKGKDVELRCDPISGHTALYWYRQSLGQGLEFLIYFQGNSAPDKSGLPSDRFSAERTGGSVSTLTIQRTQQEDSAVYLCASSLGSRQPYGYTFGSGTRLTVV.

The CDR3 region has the DNA TGTGCCAGCAGCTTAACACAGCTGAACACCGGGGAGCTGTTTTTT. Protein: CASSLTQLNTGELFF. This chain connects TRBV7-3 to TRBJ2-2, with unresolved D. This CDR3 comprises 15 residues. The V gene's germline CDR1 is SGHTA and CDR2 FQGTGA. The ends were cut back, 0 bases at V and 1 base at J, with 6 bases in the middle.

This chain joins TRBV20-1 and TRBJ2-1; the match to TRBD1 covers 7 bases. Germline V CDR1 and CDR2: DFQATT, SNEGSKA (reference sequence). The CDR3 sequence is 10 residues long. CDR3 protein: CRGIRGEQFF. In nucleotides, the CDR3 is TGCAGAGGCATCAGGGGGGAGCAGTTCTTC.